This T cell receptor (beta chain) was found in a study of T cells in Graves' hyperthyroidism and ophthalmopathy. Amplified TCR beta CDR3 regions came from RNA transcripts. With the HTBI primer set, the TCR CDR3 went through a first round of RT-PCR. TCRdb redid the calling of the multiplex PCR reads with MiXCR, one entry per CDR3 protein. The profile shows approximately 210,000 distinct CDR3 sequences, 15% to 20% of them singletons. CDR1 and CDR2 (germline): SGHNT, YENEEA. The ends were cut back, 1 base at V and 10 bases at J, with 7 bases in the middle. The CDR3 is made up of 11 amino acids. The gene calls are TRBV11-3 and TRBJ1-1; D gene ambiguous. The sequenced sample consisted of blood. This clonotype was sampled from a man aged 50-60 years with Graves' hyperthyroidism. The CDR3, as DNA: TGTGCCAGCAGCTTAGGCTTCCTAGCTTTCTTT. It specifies CASSLGFLAFF.